Presented here are 9 T cell receptor beta chains from one specimen sequenced in a study of vaccination and CD4 T cells after COVID-19. Sequencing of DNA taken from cultured CD4+ T cells relied on the Oncomine TCR Beta short-read assay. TCRdb processed the PCR reads anew with MiXCR; each CDR3 protein has one entry. The sample shows approximately 18,000 distinct CDR3 sequences, roughly 50% of them seen only once. The treatment is: 10-day PBMC culture with coronavirus spike peptide pools or control peptides (ViraFEST assay). Their specific antigens are unknown. Sequencing used CD4+ T cells from blood, cultured in vitro. All receptors come from a human donor who had recovered from COVID-19.

This clonotype was counted between two and nine times. The chain has TRBV19 and TRBJ2-7; D gene uncertain. Trimming stripped 9 bases from V and 2 bases from J, with 14 bases between. The germline V gene encodes CDR1 LNHDA and CDR2 SQIVND (reference sequence). CDR3 length: 13 amino acids. This CDR3 is CASSWGSTYEQYF. CDR3 coding DNA: TGTGCCAGCTCATGGGGTTCCACCTACGAGCAGTACTTC.

The chain joins TRBV20-1 to TRBJ1-1, with D possibly TRBD1 on 6 matching bases. The ends were cut back, 5 bases at V and 5 bases at J, with 12 bases in the middle. The length of the CDR3 is 12 residues. Germline assignment: CDR1 DFQATT and CDR2 SNEGSKA (reference sequence). CDR3 amino acids: CSADHTGTEAFF. The CDR3 nucleotides are TGCAGTGCTGATCACACAGGGACTGAAGCTTTCTTT.

V and J are TRBV7-2 and TRBJ1-1; weak D call: TRBD1 (6 bases). V was pared by 3 bases and J by 4 bases, with 21 bases between. Germline V gene data show CDR1 as SGHTA and CDR2 as FQGNSA. This CDR3 region has 17 residues. The CDR3 here is CASSFLRAQGRGTEAFF. CDR3 bases: TGTGCCAGCAGCTTTTTGAGGGCACAGGGTAGGGGCACTGAAGCTTTCTTT.

CDR3 sequence: CASKHGGEQYF. The CDR3 DNA sequence: TGTGCCAGCAAACACGGGGGAGAGCAGTACTTC. The gene calls are TRBV6-1 and TRBJ2-7, with a weak D call TRBD2 (6 bases). V was cut by 7 bases and J by 7 bases, with 11 bases left in between. The CDR3 has 11 amino acids. Germline CDR1 MNHNS, CDR2 SASEGT.

This clonotype was found a few times. The rearrangement joins TRBV7-2 to TRBJ2-1, with 8 nucleotides matching TRBD2. This CDR3 has 15 residues. The trim removed 5 bases at V and 7 bases at J, leaving 10 bases unmatched. Per germline, CDR1 SGHTA and CDR2 FQGNSA. The CDR3 DNA sequence: TGTGCCAGCAGCCCCAAAGGACTAGCCAGGAATGAGCAGTTCTTC. Its protein is CASSPKGLARNEQFF. The variable domain in full, with the rest retrieved from reference TRBV7-2 and TRBJ2-1, is GAGVSQSPSNKVTEKGKDVELRCDPISGHTALYWYRQSLGQGLEFLIYFQGNSAPDKSGLPSDRFSAERTGGSVSTLTIQRTQQEDSAVYLCASSPKGLARNEQFFGPGTRLTVL.

V usage is TRBV27 and J usage is TRBJ2-7; 7 bases align to TRBD2. In germline, CDR1 is MNHEY, CDR2 SMNVEV (reference sequence). The CDR3 contains 15 residues. V lost 6 bases to trimming and J lost 0 bases; unmatched junction nucleotides: 8. This chain's CDR3 is CASRTRGGNSYEQYF. In nucleotides, the CDR3 is TGTGCCAGCAGAACCCGCGGGGGAAACTCCTACGAGCAGTACTTC.

The chain couples TRBV19 to TRBJ1-1, with D perhaps matching TRBD1 (6 bases). The CDR3 has 14 residues. With 7 bases removed from V and 3 bases from J, the gap between germline ends came to 15 bases. CDR1 LNHDA and CDR2 SQIVND come from the germline V gene (reference sequence). This CDR3 is CASIRGGAYTEAFF. In DNA, the CDR3 is TGTGCCAGTATCCGGGGGGGCGCGTACACTGAAGCTTTCTTT. Together with reference TRBV19 and TRBJ1-1, the CDR3 gives the full variable domain: DGGITQSPKYLFRKEGQNVTLSCEQNLNHDAMYWYRQDPGQGLRLIYYSQIVNDFQKGDIAEGYSVSREKKESFPLTVTSAQKNPTAFYLCASIRGGAYTEAFFGQGTRLTVV.

The J gene is TRBJ2-7, the V gene TRBV6-2 or TRBV6-3, with 8 bases fitting TRBD2. From germline, CDR1 is MNHEY and CDR2 SVGEGT. This CDR3 contains 13 residues. With V trimmed by 6 bases and J by 6 bases, 7 bases remained unmatched. The CDR3 sequence is CASSLLAVGEQYF. CDR3 nucleotide sequence: TGTGCCAGCAGCCTACTAGCGGTCGGCGAGCAGTACTTC.

The rearrangement links TRBV20-1 to TRBJ2-4; TRBD2 agrees at 9 bases. The CDR3 length is 15 residues. Looked up from germline, CDR1 is DFQATT and CDR2 is SNEGSKA (reference sequence). V was clipped by 3 bases and J by 6 bases; unmatched bases: 9. CDR3 DNA: TGCAGTGCTAGTTTTAGCGGGGGCAAGGGAAACATTCAGTACTTC. This codes for CSASFSGGKGNIQYF.